A single sample gave rise to the 2 T cell receptor beta chains below, sequenced in a study of T-cell reconstitution after alpha-beta-depleted transplantation in children. Researchers prepared the TCRbeta library using unique molecular identifiers, the study reports. TCRdb used MiXCR to reprocess the PCR reads, holding one entry per CDR3 protein. This table holds approximately 220,000 distinct CDR3 sequences, roughly a sixth found once. The sequences come from PBMCs, mostly from graft donor cells, collected 360 days after TCRalphabeta/CD19-depleted stem cell transplant. All receptors come from a male patient between 2 and 9 years old who had a stem cell transplant for acute lymphoblastic leukemia, so the T cells may come from the graft donor.

The chain links TRBV20-1 to TRBJ1-2, with D tentatively TRBD1 (5 bases). Deletions cut 1 base from V and 0 bases from J, with 18 bases between. The CDR3 runs to 17 residues. The germline V gene encodes CDR1 DFQATT and CDR2 SNEGSKA (reference sequence). CDR3 sequence: CSARVAGKVGANYGYTF. CDR3 nucleotides: TGCAGTGCTAGAGTCGCAGGGAAGGTGGGAGCTAACTATGGCTACACCTTC.

J is TRBJ1-4 and V is TRBV10-3; no clear D. Trimming took 3 bases from V and 5 from J, leaving 10 bases between them. The CDR3 spans 14 residues. The germline V gene has CDR1 ENHRY and CDR2 SYGVKD. CDR3 protein: CAISEGRTNEKLFF. The CDR3 coding sequence is TGTGCCATCAGTGAAGGACGGACGAATGAAAAACTGTTTTTT.